This TCR beta chain appears in the sequencing data of a study of metastatic and nonmetastatic thyroid tumors. Points from the study as a whole: According to reports, the diversity of TCR beta was significantly higher in malignant thyroid tumors than in benign nodules, and this held in both blood and tumor samples.

All patients were treatment-naive before thyroid surgery. This clone was found many times. The target antigen is unknown. Germline loops: CDR1 MRHNA, CDR2 SNTAGT. CDR3 length: 14 residues. The V end lost 2 bases, the J end lost 7 bases, and 12 bases lay between the germline ends. TCRdb recomputed clones from the PCR reads via MiXCR. The table lists about 28,000 clones, approximately 15% of them singletons. The material sequenced was blood. The rearrangement uses TRBV6-4 and TRBJ2-1; D possibly uses TRBD1 or TRBD2 (5 bases each). The source is a female donor with papillary thyroid cancer or a benign thyroid nodule (not recorded which). Some clones in this sample may be carry-over from other donors' samples. CDR3 sequence (DNA): TGTGCCAGCAGTGACGGGACCCAAACGAATGAGCAGTTCTTC. Translating it yields CASSDGTQTNEQFF.